These 27 T cell receptor beta chains share one sample of origin, sequenced in a study of blood T cell repertoires in COVID-19. Measured with immunoSEQ multiplex PCR; TCRdb has only the in-frame clones, and not every one. This repertoire shows around 250,000 clones, around 86% found once; its top ten account for about 7.6%. Sequencing was carried out using peripheral blood. These TCRs come from a woman aged 70 to 79 with active or convalescent COVID-19.

The rearrangement uses TRBV20-1 and TRBJ2-5; no clear D. CDR1 is DFQATT and CDR2 is SNEGSKA in the germline V gene (reference sequence). V lost 6 bases and J lost 5, with 10 bases in between. The CDR3 runs to 11 residues. The CDR3 protein is CSADIGETQYF. The CDR3 coding sequence is TGCAGTGCCGATATCGGGGAGACCCAGTACTTC.

The V and J genes are TRBV4-3 and TRBJ2-1; possibly TRBD2 for D (5 bases). CDR1 LGHNA and CDR2 YSLEER come from the germline V gene. The length of the CDR3 is 15 residues. The ends were cut back, 0 bases at V and 6 bases at J, with 12 bases in the middle. The CDR3 DNA reads as TGCGCCAGCAGCCAAGATAGGAGCGGCCGCAATGAGCAGTTCTTC. Its translation: CASSQDRSGRNEQFF.

The V and J genes are TRBV11-3 and TRBJ2-1; TRBD1 is a possible D gene (6 bases). The CDR3 consists of 14 residues. V shed 1 base and J shed 7 bases, with 11 bases lying between them. CDR1 SGHNT and CDR2 YENEEA come from the germline V gene. CDR3 loop: CASSLVGARNEQFF. In nucleotides, the CDR3 is TGTGCCAGCAGCTTAGTGGGGGCGCGTAATGAGCAGTTCTTC.

The rearrangement links TRBV18 to TRBJ2-1, with 8 nucleotides matching TRBD2. From germline, CDR1 is KGHSH and CDR2 LQKENI. This CDR3 is built from 15 residues. The V segment lost 5 bases and the J segment 7 bases; nucleotides outside the gene matches: 10. CDR3 residues: CASSGTGSGVNEQFF. CDR3 nucleotide sequence: TGTGCCAGCTCAGGGACCGGTAGCGGGGTTAATGAGCAGTTCTTC.

In DNA, the CDR3 is TGTGCCAGCAGCCGGCTCGACAGAGAAGATACGCAGTATTTT. Translating gives CASSRLDREDTQYF. This chain connects TRBV5-6 to TRBJ2-3; D is perhaps TRBD1 (5 bases). V lost 4 bases and J 5 bases, leaving 14 bases between the germline ends. The CDR3 consists of 14 residues. Germline CDR1 is SGHDT and CDR2 is YYEEEE.

As concerns this clone: The same CDR3 is also encoded by other DNA sequences in this sample. The chain combines TRBV7-2 with TRBJ1-1; D is unresolved. Germline CDR1 is SGHTA and CDR2 is FQGNSA. The CDR3 runs 12 residues. V was cut by 2 bases and J by 5 bases, with 6 bases left in between. The CDR3 DNA follows: TGTGCCAGCAGCTTAAGAGGGACTGAAGCTTTCTTT. This codes for CASSLRGTEAFF.

The chain joins TRBV10-3 to TRBJ2-2, with TRBD2 as a possible D gene (5 bases). Trimming removed 7 bases from V and 4 bases from J, with 10 bases in between. Germline CDR1 is ENHRY and CDR2 is SYGVKD. This CDR3 has 13 amino acids. The CDR3 region is CAITGGSTGELFF. The CDR3 region has the DNA TGTGCCATCACCGGAGGAAGCACCGGGGAGCTGTTTTTT.

The genes are TRBV6-6 and TRBJ2-1; TRBD2 agrees at 7 bases. Germline-derived CDR1 and CDR2 are MNHNY and SVGAGI (reference sequence). This CDR3 comprises 14 residues. The V gene end was trimmed by 0 bases and the J gene end by 5 bases; junction bases not matched to a gene: 1. The chain's CDR3 is CASSYSAGDNEQFF. Written as DNA, the CDR3 is TGTGCCAGCAGTTACTCGGCGGGGGACAATGAGCAGTTCTTC.

This chain links TRBV9 with TRBJ2-5; TRBD1 aligns across 9 bases. There are 16 residues in the CDR3. The germline gives CDR1 SGDLS, CDR2 YYNGEE. V shed 0 bases and J 7 bases; nucleotides not matched to a gene: 10. In DNA form, the CDR3 reads TGTGCCAGCAGCGTAGCAGACAGGGGGTGGGAGGGGACCCAGTACTTC. This encodes CASSVADRGWEGTQYF.

The V and J genes are TRBV6-1 and TRBJ1-2; D is uncertain. This CDR3 contains 15 residues. Per germline, CDR1 MNHNS and CDR2 SASEGT. V lost 0 bases and J 1 base, leaving 9 bases between the germline ends. The chain's CDR3 is CASSEAFGVNYGYTF. The CDR3 nucleotides read TGTGCCAGCAGTGAAGCCTTCGGAGTTAACTATGGCTACACCTTC.

CDR3 nucleotides: TGTGCCAGCAGCTTGGACAGGGTCTATGGCTACACCTTC. Amino acids: CASSLDRVYGYTF. The chain carries TRBV5-6 and TRBJ1-2; the D gene is possibly TRBD1 (6 bases). The CDR3 runs to 13 residues. V was shortened by 0 bases and J by 4 bases, with 7 bases between the two germline ends. Germline lookup yields CDR1 SGHDT and CDR2 YYEEEE. Based on the CDR3 plus reference TRBV5-6 and TRBJ1-2, the full variable domain is DAGVTQSPTHLIKTRGQQVTLRCSPKSGHDTVSWYQQALGQGPQFIFQYYEEEERQRGNFPDRFSGHQFPNYSSELNVNALLLGDSALYLCASSLDRVYGYTFGSGTRLTVV.

This clone was counted a single time. The rearrangement uses TRBV7-2 and TRBJ2-3, with D maybe TRBD1 (5 bases). The CDR3 is made up of 15 amino acids. Germline-derived CDR1 and CDR2 are SGHTA and FQGNSA. Trimming removed 6 bases at V and 1 base at J, with 14 bases between. CDR3 DNA sequence: TGTGCCAGCAGACAAGGGGTTCCCGGCACAGATACGCAGTATTTT. Amino acid sequence: CASRQGVPGTDTQYF.

This clone was recorded a few times. The chain carries TRBV7-9 and TRBJ1-6; D unresolved. Trimming left V 5 bases short and J 11 bases short, with 13 bases between. The length of the CDR3 is 13 residues. CDR1 and CDR2 (germline): SEHNR, FQNEAQ (reference sequence). Written as DNA, the CDR3 is TGTGCCAGCAGCAGCGATACGAGGACACCCCTCCACTTT. Its translation: CASSSDTRTPLHF.

The gene calls are TRBV6-2 or TRBV6-3 and TRBJ1-1; tentative D call: TRBD1 (5 bases). V dropped 0 bases and J dropped 3 bases, with 8 bases sitting between them. CDR1 and CDR2 from the germline V gene are MNHEY and SVGEGT. The CDR3 extends over 14 amino acids. CDR3 sequence reads: CASSYSGTYTEAFF. The CDR3 bases are TGTGCCAGCAGTTACTCTGGGACTTACACTGAAGCTTTCTTT.

V usage is TRBV24-1 and J usage is TRBJ1-4, with 10 bases identical to TRBD1. V lost 3 bases to trimming and J lost 5 bases; unmatched junction nucleotides: 2. The CDR3 totals 15 residues. Per germline, CDR1 KGHDR and CDR2 SFDVKD. CDR3 DNA sequence: TGTGCCACCAGTGATGCGGGACAGGGGAATGAAAAACTGTTTTTT. Translation gives CATSDAGQGNEKLFF.

This clone occurred once. This sequence joins TRBV2 and TRBJ1-3, with D unclear. Deletions cut 7 bases from V and 4 bases from J, with 8 bases between. The CDR3 totals 12 residues. Looked up from germline, CDR1 is SNHLY and CDR2 is FYNNEI. The chain's CDR3 is CASMEEGNTIYF. The CDR3 nucleotides read TGTGCCAGCATGGAGGAGGGAAACACCATATATTTT. The entire variable domain, with the rest obtained from reference TRBV2 and TRBJ1-3, is as follows: EPEVTQTPSHQVTQMGQEVILRCVPISNHLYFYWYRQILGQKVEFLVSFYNNEISEKSEIFDDQFSVERPDGSNFTLKIRSTKLEDSAMYFCASMEEGNTIYFGEGSWLTVV.

The J gene is TRBJ1-2, the V gene TRBV18, with D perhaps TRBD1 (5 bases). Trimming took 5 bases from V and 4 from J, leaving 14 bases between them. Germline CDR1 reads KGHSH; CDR2 reads LQKENI. The CDR3 length is 14 residues. The DNA of the CDR3 is TGTGCCAGCTCATCGGGGGTACAGCTCTATGGCTACACCTTC. It translates to CASSSGVQLYGYTF.

In nucleotides, the CDR3 is TGTGCCACCAGGGGGGACAATGTGGACGGGGAGCTGTTTTTT. Translation: CATRGDNVDGELFF. The V and J genes are TRBV24-1 and TRBJ2-2, with D perhaps matching TRBD1 (6 bases). Trimming cost V 7 bases and J 7 bases, with 15 bases left between them. CDR3 length equals 14 residues. Looked up from germline, CDR1 is KGHDR and CDR2 is SFDVKD.

This sequence joins TRBV28 and TRBJ2-7; TRBD1 matches at 9 bases. The germline CDR1 and CDR2 sequences are MDHEN and SYDVKM. The CDR3 totals 15 residues. V shed 6 bases and J 2 bases; nucleotides not matched to a gene: 8. The CDR3 bases are TGTGCCAGCAGAATCTCCGGGACAGGGACCTACGAGCAGTACTTC. Its protein is CASRISGTGTYEQYF.

V and J are TRBV5-6 and TRBJ1-6, with 8 bases matching TRBD1. V lost 3 bases to trimming and J lost 9 bases; unmatched junction nucleotides: 5. The germline V gene encodes CDR1 SGHDT and CDR2 YYEEEE. The CDR3 is made up of 14 amino acids. In DNA form, the CDR3 reads TGTGCCAGCAGCTACCGGGACAGGACTTCACCCCTCCACTTT. Protein: CASSYRDRTSPLHF. Complete variable domain (other parts from reference TRBV5-6 and TRBJ1-6): DAGVTQSPTHLIKTRGQQVTLRCSPKSGHDTVSWYQQALGQGPQFIFQYYEEEERQRGNFPDRFSGHQFPNYSSELNVNALLLGDSALYLCASSYRDRTSPLHFGNGTRLTVT.

V is TRBV3-1 (or the pseudogene TRBV3-2) and J is TRBJ2-3; TRBD2 matches at 7 bases. V lost 5 bases to trimming and J lost 1 base; unmatched junction nucleotides: 9. This CDR3 is built from 16 residues. Germline V gene sequence: CDR1 LGHDT, CDR2 YNNKEL (reference sequence). The CDR3 reads CASSVRGGGGTDTQYF. DNA for the CDR3: TGTGCCAGCAGCGTCCGGGGTGGGGGGGGCACAGATACGCAGTATTTT.

V gene TRBV5-8 combines with J gene TRBJ1-5; 9 positions match TRBD1. Looked up from germline, CDR1 is SGHTS and CDR2 is YDEGEE. The junction had 9 bases not matched to a gene; V was cut back by 4 bases and J by 4 bases. The CDR3 runs 16 residues. The CDR3 loop reads CASSAGQGLLNQPQHF. The CDR3 coding sequence is TGTGCCAGCAGCGCCGGACAGGGGCTTTTAAATCAGCCCCAGCATTTT.

The V call is TRBV7-2, the J call TRBJ1-4; D not resolved. Between the trimmed V and J ends, which lost 5 bases and 5 bases, there was a span of 9 bases. Germline V gene lookup returns CDR1 SGHTA and CDR2 FQGNSA. CDR3 length equals 13 residues. CDR3 amino acids: CASSQSPNEKLFF. In DNA, the CDR3 is TGTGCCAGCAGCCAATCCCCCAATGAAAAACTGTTTTTT.

V usage is TRBV9 and J usage is TRBJ1-2; 10 bases align to TRBD1. The length of the CDR3 is 17 residues. The V segment lost 0 bases and the J segment 8 bases; nucleotides outside the gene matches: 13. CDR1 is SGDLS, CDR2 YYNGEE, per germline. CDR3 protein: CASSVAPGTGESKGYTF. As DNA, the CDR3 is TGTGCCAGCAGCGTAGCCCCGGGGACAGGGGAAAGTAAAGGCTACACCTTC.

The chain links TRBV29-1 to TRBJ1-4; no clear D. CDR1 is SQVTM and CDR2 is ANQGSEA in the germline V gene. CDR3 length equals 14 residues. V was shortened by 7 bases and J by 5 bases, with 17 bases between the two germline ends. The CDR3 spells CSALPAGGNEKLFF. The CDR3 region has the DNA TGCAGCGCCTTACCGGCAGGTGGAAATGAAAAACTGTTTTTT.

The chain recombines TRBV10-3 with TRBJ2-3, with 8 bases fitting TRBD2. V lost 6 bases and J lost 0; bases outside the gene matches: 20. The length of the CDR3 is 20 residues. The V gene's germline CDR1 is ENHRY and CDR2 SYGVKD. CDR3 nucleotide sequence: TGTGCCATCAGCGGAAATCCAGCGGGGGACTTACCTGTTAGCACAGATACGCAGTATTTT. Protein sequence: CAISGNPAGDLPVSTDTQYF.

This chain connects TRBV7-9 to TRBJ1-4; the D gene is possibly TRBD1 (5 bases). The V end was cut by 5 bases, the J end by 14 bases, with 12 bases between. Germline CDR1 is SEHNR and CDR2 is FQNEAQ (reference sequence). The CDR3 loop spans 11 amino acids. The CDR3 DNA reads TGTGCCAGCAGCCGAACACAGGCGCTGTTTTTT. Its translation is CASSRTQALFF.